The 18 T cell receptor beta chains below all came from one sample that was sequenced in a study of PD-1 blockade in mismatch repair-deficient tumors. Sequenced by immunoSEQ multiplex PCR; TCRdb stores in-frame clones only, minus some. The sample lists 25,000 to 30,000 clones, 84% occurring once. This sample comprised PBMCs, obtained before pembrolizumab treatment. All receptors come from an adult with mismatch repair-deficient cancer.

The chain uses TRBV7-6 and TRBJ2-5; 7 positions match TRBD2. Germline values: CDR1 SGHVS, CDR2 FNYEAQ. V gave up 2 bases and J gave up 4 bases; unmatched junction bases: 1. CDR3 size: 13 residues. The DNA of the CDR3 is TGTGCCAGCAGCTTATCGGGAGGAGAGACCCAGTACTTC. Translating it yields CASSLSGGETQYF. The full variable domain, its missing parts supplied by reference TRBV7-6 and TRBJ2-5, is GAGVSQSPRYKVTKRGQDVALRCDPISGHVSLYWYRQALGQGPEFLTYFNYEAQQDKSGLPNDRFSAERPEGSISTLTIQRTEQRDSAMYRCASSLSGGETQYFGPGTRLLVL.

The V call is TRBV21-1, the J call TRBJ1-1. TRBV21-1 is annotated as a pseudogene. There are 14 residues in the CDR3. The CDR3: CATPGGRQNTEAFF. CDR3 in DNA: TGTGCCACTCCGGGAGGACGGCAGAACACTGAAGCTTTCTTT.

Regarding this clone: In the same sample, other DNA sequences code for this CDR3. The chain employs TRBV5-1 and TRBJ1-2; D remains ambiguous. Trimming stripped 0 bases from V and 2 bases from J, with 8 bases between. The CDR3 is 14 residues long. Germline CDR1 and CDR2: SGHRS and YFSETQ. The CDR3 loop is CASSLGGENYGYTF. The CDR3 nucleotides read TGCGCCAGCAGCTTGGGTGGAGAAAACTATGGCTACACCTTC.

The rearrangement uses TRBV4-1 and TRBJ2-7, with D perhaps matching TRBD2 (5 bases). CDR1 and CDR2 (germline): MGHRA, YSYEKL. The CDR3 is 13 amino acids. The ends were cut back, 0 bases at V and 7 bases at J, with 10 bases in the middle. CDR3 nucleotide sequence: TGCGCCAGCAGCCAAGATCCGGGATTGGAGCAGTACTTC. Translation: CASSQDPGLEQYF.

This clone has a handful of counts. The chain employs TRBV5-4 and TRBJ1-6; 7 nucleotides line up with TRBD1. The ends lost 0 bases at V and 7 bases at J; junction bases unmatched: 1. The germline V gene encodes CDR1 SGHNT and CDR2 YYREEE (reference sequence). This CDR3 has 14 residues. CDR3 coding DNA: TGTGCCAGCAGCTTGGACAGGGGAAATTCACCCCTCCACTTT. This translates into CASSLDRGNSPLHF.

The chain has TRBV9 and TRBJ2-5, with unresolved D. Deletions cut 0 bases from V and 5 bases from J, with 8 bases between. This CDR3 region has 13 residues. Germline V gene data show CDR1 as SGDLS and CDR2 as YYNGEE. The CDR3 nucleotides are TGTGCCAGCAGCGTAGGGGCAGTCGAGACCCAGTACTTC. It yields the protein CASSVGAVETQYF.

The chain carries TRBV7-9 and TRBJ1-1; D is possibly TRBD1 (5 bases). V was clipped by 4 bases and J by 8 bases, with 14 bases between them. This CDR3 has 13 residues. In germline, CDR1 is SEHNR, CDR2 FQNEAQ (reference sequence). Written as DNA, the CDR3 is TGTGCCAGCAGCTCCCCCTCGGGGGGGGAAGCTTTCTTT. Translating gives CASSSPSGGEAFF.

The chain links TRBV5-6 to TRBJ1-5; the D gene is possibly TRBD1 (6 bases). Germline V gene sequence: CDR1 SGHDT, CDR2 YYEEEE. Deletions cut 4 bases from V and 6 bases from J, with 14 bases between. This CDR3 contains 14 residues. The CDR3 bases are TGTGCCAGCAGCCGCAGGGGATCCGGTCAGCCCCAGCATTTT. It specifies CASSRRGSGQPQHF.

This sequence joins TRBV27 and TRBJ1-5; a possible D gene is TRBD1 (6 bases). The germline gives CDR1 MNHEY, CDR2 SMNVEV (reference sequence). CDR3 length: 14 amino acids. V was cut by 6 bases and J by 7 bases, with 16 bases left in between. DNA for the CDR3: TGTGCCAGCAGGCCTATACAGGGCGGGCAGCCCCAGCATTTT. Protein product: CASRPIQGGQPQHF.

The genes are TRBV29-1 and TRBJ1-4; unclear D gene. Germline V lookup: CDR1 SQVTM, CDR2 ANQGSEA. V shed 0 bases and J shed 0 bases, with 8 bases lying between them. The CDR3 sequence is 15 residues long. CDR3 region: CSVEDTVATNEKLFF. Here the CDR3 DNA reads TGCAGCGTTGAAGATACGGTTGCAACTAATGAAAAACTGTTTTTT.

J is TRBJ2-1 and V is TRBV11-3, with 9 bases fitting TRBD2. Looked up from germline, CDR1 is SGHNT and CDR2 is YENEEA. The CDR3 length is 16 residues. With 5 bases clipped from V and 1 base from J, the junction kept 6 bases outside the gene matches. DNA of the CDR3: TGTGCCAGCAGCCCGCGTAGCGGGAGTTCCTACAATGAGCAGTTCTTC. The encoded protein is CASSPRSGSSYNEQFF.

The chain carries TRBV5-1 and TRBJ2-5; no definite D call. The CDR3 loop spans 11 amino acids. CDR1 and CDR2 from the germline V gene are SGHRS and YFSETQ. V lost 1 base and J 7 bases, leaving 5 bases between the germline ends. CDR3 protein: CASSLRGTQYF. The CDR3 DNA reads TGCGCCAGCAGCTTGAGAGGGACCCAGTACTTC.

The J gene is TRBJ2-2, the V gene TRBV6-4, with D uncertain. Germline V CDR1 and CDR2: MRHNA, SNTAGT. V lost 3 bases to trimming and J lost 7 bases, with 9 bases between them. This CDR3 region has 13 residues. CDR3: CASSEGSIGELFF. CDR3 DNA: TGTGCCAGCAGTGAGGGTAGCATCGGGGAGCTGTTTTTT.

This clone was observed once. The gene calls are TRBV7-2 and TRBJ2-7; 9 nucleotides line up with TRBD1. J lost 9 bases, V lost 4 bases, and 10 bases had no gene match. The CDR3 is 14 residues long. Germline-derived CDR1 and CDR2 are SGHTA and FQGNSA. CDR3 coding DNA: TGTGCCAGCAGCTCGTTCACAGGGGGCGCGGGGCAGTACTTC. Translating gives CASSSFTGGAGQYF.

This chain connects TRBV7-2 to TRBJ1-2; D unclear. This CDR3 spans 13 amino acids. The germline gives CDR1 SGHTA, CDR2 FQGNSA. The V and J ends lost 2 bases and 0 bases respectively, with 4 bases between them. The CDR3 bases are TGTGCCAGCAGCTTAACAGCTAACTATGGCTACACCTTC. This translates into CASSLTANYGYTF.

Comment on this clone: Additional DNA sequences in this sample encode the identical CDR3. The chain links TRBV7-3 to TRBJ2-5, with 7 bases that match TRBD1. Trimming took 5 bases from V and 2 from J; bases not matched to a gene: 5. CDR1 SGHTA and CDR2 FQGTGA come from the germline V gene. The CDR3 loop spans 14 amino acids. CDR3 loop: CASSPTGLQETQYF. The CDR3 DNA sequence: TGTGCCAGCAGCCCGACAGGGTTACAAGAGACCCAGTACTTC.

The CDR3 loop reads CASSQESWGGSGNTIYF. The CDR3 DNA follows: TGCGCCAGCAGCCAAGAAAGTTGGGGGGGCTCTGGAAACACCATATATTTT. This chain joins TRBV4-1 and TRBJ1-3, with D possibly being TRBD1 (5 bases). The CDR3 loop spans 17 amino acids. V shed 0 bases and J shed 0 bases, with 12 bases lying between them. Germline CDR1 MGHRA, CDR2 YSYEKL.

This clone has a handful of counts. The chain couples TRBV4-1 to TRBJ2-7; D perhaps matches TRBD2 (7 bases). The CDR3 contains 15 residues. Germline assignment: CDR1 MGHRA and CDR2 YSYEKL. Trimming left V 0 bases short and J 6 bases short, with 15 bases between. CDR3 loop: CASSQDMSGTLEQYF. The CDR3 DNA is TGCGCCAGCAGCCAAGATATGAGCGGGACACTCGAGCAGTACTTC.